The rows below give T cell receptor beta chains drawn from one sample of a study of blood T cell repertoires in COVID-19. Produced via immunoSEQ multiplex PCR; TCRdb's table is partial and in-frame only. Of 310,000 or so clones detected, approximately 84% appear once; the ten largest clones hold 8.5% to 12%. Sequencing was performed on PBMCs or T cells enriched from blood (not recorded which). The receptors originated from a woman aged 18-29 years who had recovered from COVID-19. The CDR3 runs from the conserved cysteine through the conserved F or W. D genes are given only for firm matches. Clone size is shown for a subset of rows, as once, few, many or a class of expanded clone.

TRBJ2-3 few NA TRBV11-2 CASSEVPTDTQYF TGTGCCAGCAGCGAGGTCCCCACAGATACGCAGTATTTT
TRBJ1-5 NA TRBD1 TRBV7-2 CASSSFGTGGNNQPQHF TGTGCCAGCAGCTCGTTTGGGACAGGGGGTAACAATCAGCCCCAGCATTTT
TRBJ2-5 NA TRBD2 TRBV2 CASSEAGTSQETQYF TGTGCCAGCAGTGAAGCTGGGACTAGTCAAGAGACCCAGTACTTC
TRBJ1-2 NA TRBD1 TRBV2 CASKDRQTSNYGYTF TGTGCCAGCAAGGACAGGCAAACCAGTAACTATGGCTACACCTTC
TRBJ1-1 few NA TRBV11-1 CASSLVGAPRNTEAFF TGTGCCAGCAGCTTAGTAGGGGCGCCTCGCAACACTGAAGCTTTCTTT
TRBJ2-1 NA TRBD2 TRBV27 CASSSTSGGYNEQFF TGTGCCAGCAGTTCCACTAGCGGGGGCTACAATGAGCAGTTCTTC
TRBJ2-1 NA TRBD1 TRBV27 CASSLIRTGNFIGSYNEQFF TGTGCCAGCAGTTTAATCCGGACAGGGAATTTCATAGGCTCCTACAATGAGCAGTTCTTC
TRBJ1-4 NA NA TRBV18 CASATRVGTNEKLFF TGTGCCAGCGCAACGCGGGTCGGTACTAATGAAAAACTGTTTTTT
TRBJ1-1 NA TRBD1 TRBV5-4 CASSPQGVNTEAFF TGTGCCAGCAGCCCACAGGGGGTGAACACTGAAGCTTTCTTT
TRBJ1-3 NA NA TRBV5-1 CASSSNTGNGNTIYF TGCGCCAGCAGCTCTAATACAGGGAATGGAAACACCATATATTTT
TRBJ2-7 NA NA TRBV5-1 CASSAETFGENYYEQYF TGCGCCAGCAGCGCGGAGACGTTCGGCGAGAATTACTACGAGCAGTACTTC
TRBJ2-7 once NA TRBV9 CASSVEAGTYEQYF TGTGCCAGCAGCGTAGAGGCAGGAACCTACGAGCAGTACTTC
TRBJ1-3 NA NA TRBV9 CASSVATGGDTIYF TGTGCCAGCAGCGTAGCAACAGGCGGGGACACCATATATTTT
TRBJ2-7 NA NA TRBV5-1 CASSSVGFHEQYF TGCGCCAGCAGTAGTGTCGGGTTCCACGAGCAGTACTTC
TRBJ2-7 NA NA TRBV4-2 CASSQYTGYEQYF TGTGCCAGCAGCCAATACACAGGGTACGAGCAGTACTTC
TRBJ2-7 NA TRBD2 TRBV27 CASMGRTSGYMEYF TGTGCCAGCATGGGGCGGACTAGCGGATATATGGAGTACTTC
TRBJ2-3 NA NA TRBV30 CAWRPGADTQYF TGTGCCTGGAGGCCCGGGGCAGATACGCAGTATTTT
TRBJ1-1 NA NA TRBV28 CASSPSLTEMNTEAFF TGTGCCAGCAGTCCTTCGTTGACAGAGATGAACACTGAAGCTTTCTTT
TRBJ1-2 NA TRBD1 TRBV3-1/TRBV3-2 CASSSFGTGSVYTF TGTGCCAGCAGCTCATTTGGGACAGGGTCGGTCTACACCTTC
TRBJ2-1 NA NA TRBV19 CASREGTLVYNEQFF TGTGCCAGTAGGGAGGGGACGTTGGTATACAATGAGCAGTTCTTC
TRBJ2-5 NA NA TRBV9 CASSVITGLGETQYF TGTGCCAGCAGCGTCATCACGGGACTCGGGGAGACCCAGTACTTC
TRBJ1-1 NA NA TRBV5-5 CASSFNTEAFF TGTGCCAGCAGCTTTAATACTGAAGCTTTCTTT
TRBJ1-5 NA NA TRBV27 CASSLSDRQLHF TGTGCCAGCAGTTTATCGGACAGACAATTGCATTTT
TRBJ2-5 NA NA TRBV7-7 CASSNRELETQYF TGTGCTAGCAGTAACAGGGAGCTGGAGACCCAGTACTTC
TRBJ2-7 NA NA TRBV7-9 CASSLVRGLSSSYEQYF TGTGCCAGCAGCTTAGTCCGAGGACTGTCTTCCTCCTACGAGCAGTACTTC
TRBJ2-3 NA NA TRBV19 CASSMFLLSTDTQYF TGTGCCAGTAGTATGTTTCTTCTTAGCACAGATACGCAGTATTTT
TRBJ2-1 NA NA TRBV3-1/TRBV3-2 CASSQDRGMSSYNEQFF TGTGCCAGCAGCCAAGATCGAGGGATGAGCTCCTACAATGAGCAGTTCTTC
TRBJ2-3 once NA TRBV7-8 CASSLAEVGLGTDTQYF TGTGCCAGCAGCTTGGCAGAAGTGGGGCTCGGCACAGATACGCAGTATTTT
TRBJ1-2 NA TRBD1 TRBV9 CASSVGTGAGGYTF TGTGCCAGCAGCGTAGGCACAGGGGCGGGTGGCTACACCTTC
TRBJ1-2 NA NA TRBV7-9 CASSEDKGGYSYHNYGYTF TGTGCCAGCAGTGAGGACAAGGGAGGCTATTCTTACCATAACTATGGCTACACCTTC
TRBJ1-3 NA TRBD1 TRBV28 CASSSFGDSQSSGNTIYF TGTGCCAGCAGTTCCTTCGGGGACAGCCAGAGCTCTGGAAACACCATATATTTT
TRBJ1-2 once NA TRBV10-3 CAISEQGWNGYTF TGTGCCATCAGCGAACAGGGCTGGAATGGCTACACCTTC
TRBJ2-7 NA NA TRBV15 CATSRDRGYEQYF TGTGCCACCAGCAGAGATCGGGGGTACGAGCAGTACTTC
TRBJ1-5 NA NA TRBV12-3/TRBV12-4 CASSLEDNQPQHF TGTGCCAGCAGTTTGGAGGACAATCAGCCCCAGCATTTT
TRBJ2-5 NA TRBD2 TRBV30 CAWGLAGKTQYF TGTGCCTGGGGACTAGCGGGGAAGACCCAGTACTTC
TRBJ1-6 NA NA TRBV15 CATSRGGRESSPLHF TGTGCCACCAGCAGGGGGGGAAGGGAGAGTTCACCCCTCCACTTT
TRBJ1-2 once NA TRBV7-8 CASSRRASDRYTF TGTGCCAGCAGCCGGCGGGCCTCCGATAGGTACACCTTC
TRBJ2-7 NA TRBD2 TRBV6-1 CASSPPGTSGSEQYF TGTGCCAGCAGTCCCCCCGGGACTAGCGGTTCCGAGCAGTACTTC
TRBJ2-5 NA TRBD2 TRBV10-3 CAISDSGTSGRLETQYF TGTGCCATCAGTGATTCAGGGACTAGCGGGAGGTTAGAGACCCAGTACTTC
TRBJ1-5 NA TRBD1 TRBV2 CASSQTGSYSNQPQHF TGTGCCAGCAGTCAGACAGGGTCATATAGCAATCAGCCCCAGCATTTT
TRBJ1-2 NA NA TRBV2 CASSEGTAKGHYTF TGTGCCAGCAGTGAAGGTACAGCAAAGGGACACTACACCTTC
TRBJ1-2 NA NA TRBV27 CASSSVANIPNYGYTF TGTGCCAGCAGTTCGGTAGCCAATATACCTAACTATGGCTACACCTTC
TRBJ1-1 once NA TRBV5-1 CASSLDRPNTEAFF TGCGCCAGCAGCTTGGACAGACCGAACACTGAAGCTTTCTTT
TRBJ1-1 NA NA TRBV21-1 CASSKEERMNTEAFF TGTGCCAGCAGCAAAGAGGAGAGAATGAACACTGAAGCTTTCTTT
TRBJ2-7 NA NA TRBV28 CASSKTGAYDEQYF TGTGCCAGCAGTAAAACAGGCGCTTATGACGAGCAGTACTTC
TRBJ1-2 NA TRBD1 TRBV11-2 CASSHHPDRAPSYGYTF TGTGCCAGCAGCCACCACCCCGACAGGGCGCCATCATATGGCTACACCTTC
TRBJ2-7 NA NA TRBV11-2 CASSLGVPYRPYEQYF TGTGCCAGCAGCTTAGGGGTACCTTACAGACCCTACGAGCAGTACTTC
TRBJ1-4 NA NA TRBV7-9 CASSYDFLSEKLFF TGTGCCAGCAGCTACGACTTTTTGAGTGAAAAACTGTTTTTT
TRBJ1-4 few NA TRBV5-6 CASSLRPYSPPTNEKLFF TGTGCCAGCAGCCTCCGGCCCTACAGCCCTCCAACTAATGAAAAACTGTTTTTT
TRBJ1-4 NA TRBD1 TRBV11-2 CASSSDRGRLFF TGTGCCAGCAGCTCCGACAGGGGGAGGCTGTTTTTT
TRBJ2-5 NA TRBD1 TRBV30 CAWRWGQRRQGMETQYF TGTGCCTGGAGGTGGGGACAAAGACGACAGGGGATGGAGACCCAGTACTTC
TRBJ2-7 once TRBD1 TRBV9 CASSVALGQGYEQYF TGTGCCAGCAGCGTAGCTTTGGGACAGGGCTACGAGCAGTACTTC
TRBJ2-5 NA NA TRBV29-1 CSVAGQRVGETQYF TGCAGCGTCGCTGGACAGCGCGTTGGTGAGACCCAGTACTTC
TRBJ2-2 once TRBD2 TRBV28 CASSLGLAGVELFF TGTGCCAGCAGTTTAGGGCTAGCGGGAGTGGAGCTGTTTTTT
TRBJ2-3 NA NA TRBV9 CASSVAFEGGPDTQYF TGTGCCAGCAGCGTAGCTTTTGAGGGCGGGCCAGATACGCAGTATTTT